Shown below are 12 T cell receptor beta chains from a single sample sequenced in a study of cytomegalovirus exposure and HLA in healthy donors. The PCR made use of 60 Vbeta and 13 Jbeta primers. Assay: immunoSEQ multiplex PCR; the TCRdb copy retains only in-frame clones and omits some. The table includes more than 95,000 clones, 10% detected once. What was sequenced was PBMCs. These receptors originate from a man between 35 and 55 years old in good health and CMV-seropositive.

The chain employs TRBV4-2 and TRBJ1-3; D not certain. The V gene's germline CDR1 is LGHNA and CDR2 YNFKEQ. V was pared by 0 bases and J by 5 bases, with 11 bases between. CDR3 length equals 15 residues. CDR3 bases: TGTGCCAGCAGCCAAGAAGCGACGGAAAGAAACACCATATATTTT. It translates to CASSQEATERNTIYF.

CDR3 sequence: CASSLGGTGFNEQYF. For the CDR3, the DNA is TGTGCCAGCAGCTTAGGCGGGACAGGGTTCAACGAGCAGTACTTC. V gene TRBV7-8 combines with J gene TRBJ2-7; 9 nucleotides agree with TRBD1. The CDR3 covers 15 residues. V lost 1 base, J lost 5 bases, and 6 bases stayed unmatched. CDR1 is SGHVS, CDR2 FQNEAQ, per germline.

DNA of the CDR3: TGCGCCAGCAGCTTGGCCACAGGTAGTGGAAACACCATATATTTT. Its protein product is CASSLATGSGNTIYF. The V and J genes are TRBV5-1 and TRBJ1-3; D is perhaps TRBD1 (5 bases). Trimming removed 0 bases at V and 3 bases at J, with 10 bases between. Germline values: CDR1 SGHRS, CDR2 YFSETQ. The CDR3 loop spans 15 amino acids.

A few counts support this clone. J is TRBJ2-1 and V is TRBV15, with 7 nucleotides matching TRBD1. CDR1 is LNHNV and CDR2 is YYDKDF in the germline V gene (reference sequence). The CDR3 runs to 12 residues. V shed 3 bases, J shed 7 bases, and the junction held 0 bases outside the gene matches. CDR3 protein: CATSSRGNEQFF. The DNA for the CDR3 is TGTGCCACCAGCAGCAGGGGGAATGAGCAGTTCTTC.

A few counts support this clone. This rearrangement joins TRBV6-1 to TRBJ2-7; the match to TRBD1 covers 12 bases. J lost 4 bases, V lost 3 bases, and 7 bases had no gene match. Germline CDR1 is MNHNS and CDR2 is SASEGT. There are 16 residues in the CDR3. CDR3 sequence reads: CASSEGQGALEYEQYF. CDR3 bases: TGTGCCAGCAGTGAGGGACAGGGGGCCCTAGAATACGAGCAGTACTTC.

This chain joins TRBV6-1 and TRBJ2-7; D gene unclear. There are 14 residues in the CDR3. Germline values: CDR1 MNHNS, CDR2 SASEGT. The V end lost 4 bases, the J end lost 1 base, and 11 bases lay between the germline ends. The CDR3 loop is CASSGSASSYEQYF. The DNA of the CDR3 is TGTGCCAGCAGTGGCAGCGCGTCTTCCTACGAGCAGTACTTC.

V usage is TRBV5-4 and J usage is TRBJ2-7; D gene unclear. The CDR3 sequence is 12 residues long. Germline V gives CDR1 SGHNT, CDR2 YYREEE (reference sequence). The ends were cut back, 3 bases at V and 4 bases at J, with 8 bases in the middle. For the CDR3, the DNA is TGTGCCAGCAGCTCAGGAAGTTACGAGCAGTACTTC. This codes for CASSSGSYEQYF. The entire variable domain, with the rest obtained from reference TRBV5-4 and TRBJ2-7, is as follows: ETGVTQSPTHLIKTRGQQVTLRCSSQSGHNTVSWYQQALGQGPQFIFQYYREEENGRGNFPPRFSGLQFPNYSSELNVNALELDDSALYLCASSSGSYEQYFGPGTRLTVT.

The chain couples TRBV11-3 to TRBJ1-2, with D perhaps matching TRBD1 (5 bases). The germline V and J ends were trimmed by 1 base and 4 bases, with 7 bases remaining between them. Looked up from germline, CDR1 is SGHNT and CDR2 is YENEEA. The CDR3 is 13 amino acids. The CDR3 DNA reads TGTGCCAGCAGCTTAGGACAGATCTATGGCTACACCTTC. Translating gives CASSLGQIYGYTF.

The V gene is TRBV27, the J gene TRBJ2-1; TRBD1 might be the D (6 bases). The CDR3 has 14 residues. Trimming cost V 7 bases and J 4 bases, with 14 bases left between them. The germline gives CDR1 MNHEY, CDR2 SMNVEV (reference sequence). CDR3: CASTPGHLYNEQFF. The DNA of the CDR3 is TGTGCCAGCACCCCGGGACACCTTTACAATGAGCAGTTCTTC.

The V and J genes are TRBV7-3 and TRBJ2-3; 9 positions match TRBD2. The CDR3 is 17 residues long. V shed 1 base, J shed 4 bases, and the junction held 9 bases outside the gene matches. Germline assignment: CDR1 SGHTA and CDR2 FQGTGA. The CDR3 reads CASSLIAVAGVPDTQYF. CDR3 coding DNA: TGTGCCAGCAGCTTAATAGCGGTAGCGGGAGTCCCAGATACGCAGTATTTT.

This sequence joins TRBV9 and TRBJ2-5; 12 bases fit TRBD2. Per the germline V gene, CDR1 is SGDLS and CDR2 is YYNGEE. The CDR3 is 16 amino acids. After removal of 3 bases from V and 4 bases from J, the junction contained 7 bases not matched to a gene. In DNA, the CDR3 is TGTGCCAGCAGCGCGAGACTAGCGGGAGTAGGAGAGACCCAGTACTTC. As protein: CASSARLAGVGETQYF.

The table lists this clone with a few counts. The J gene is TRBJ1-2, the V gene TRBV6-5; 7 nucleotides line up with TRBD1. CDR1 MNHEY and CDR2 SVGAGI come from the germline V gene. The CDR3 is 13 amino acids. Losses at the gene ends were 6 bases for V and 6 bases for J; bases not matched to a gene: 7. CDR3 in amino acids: CASSSGTVDGYTF. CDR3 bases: TGTGCCAGCAGCTCCGGGACAGTAGATGGCTACACCTTC.